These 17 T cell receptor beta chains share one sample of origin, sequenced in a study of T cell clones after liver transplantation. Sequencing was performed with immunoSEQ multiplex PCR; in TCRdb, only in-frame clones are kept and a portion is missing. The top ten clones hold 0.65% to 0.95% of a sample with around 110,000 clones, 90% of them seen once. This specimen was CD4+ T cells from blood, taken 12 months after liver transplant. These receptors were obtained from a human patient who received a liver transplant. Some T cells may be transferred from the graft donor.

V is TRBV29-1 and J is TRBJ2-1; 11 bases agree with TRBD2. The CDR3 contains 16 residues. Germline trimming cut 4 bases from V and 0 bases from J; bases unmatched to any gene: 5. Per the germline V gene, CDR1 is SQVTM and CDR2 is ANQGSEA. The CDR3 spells CSVGVAGGRSYNEQFF. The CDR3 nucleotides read TGCAGCGTTGGAGTAGCGGGAGGGCGCTCCTACAATGAGCAGTTCTTC.

This CDR3 reads CAISGGDNGDRGYNEQFF. The CDR3, as DNA: TGTGCCATCAGTGGAGGAGATAACGGGGACAGGGGCTACAATGAGCAGTTCTTC. The rearrangement uses TRBV10-3 and TRBJ2-1; TRBD1 matches at 10 bases. J gave up 3 bases and V 4 bases, and 12 bases lay outside the gene matches. This CDR3 has 18 amino acids. Germline CDR1 ENHRY, CDR2 SYGVKD.

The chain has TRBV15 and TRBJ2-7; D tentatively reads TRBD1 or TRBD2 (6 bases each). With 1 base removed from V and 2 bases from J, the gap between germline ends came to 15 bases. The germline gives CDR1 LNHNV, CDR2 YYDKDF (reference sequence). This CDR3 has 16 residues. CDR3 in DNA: TGTGCCACCAGCAGAGGGGGGAGGACAGACACCTACGAGCAGTACTTC. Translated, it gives CATSRGGRTDTYEQYF.

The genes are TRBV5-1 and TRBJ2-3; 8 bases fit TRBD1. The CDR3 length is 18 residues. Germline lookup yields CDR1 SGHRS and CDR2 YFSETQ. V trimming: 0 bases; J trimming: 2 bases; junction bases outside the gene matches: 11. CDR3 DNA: TGCGCCAGCAGCTTGGAGTCGCAGGGGACAGGAATCACAGATACGCAGTATTTT. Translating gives CASSLESQGTGITDTQYF.

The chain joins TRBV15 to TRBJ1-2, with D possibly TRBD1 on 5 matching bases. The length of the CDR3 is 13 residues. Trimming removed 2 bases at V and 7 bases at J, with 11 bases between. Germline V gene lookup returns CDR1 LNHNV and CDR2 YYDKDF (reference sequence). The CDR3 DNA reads TGTGCCACCAGCAGACAGGGCTCCGGTGGCTACACCTTC. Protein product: CATSRQGSGGYTF.

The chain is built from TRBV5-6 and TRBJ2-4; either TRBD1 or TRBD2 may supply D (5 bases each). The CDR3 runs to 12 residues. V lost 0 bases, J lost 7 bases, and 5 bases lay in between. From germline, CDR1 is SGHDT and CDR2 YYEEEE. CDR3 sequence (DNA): TGTGCCAGCAGCTTGGGGGGGAACATTCAGTACTTC. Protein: CASSLGGNIQYF.

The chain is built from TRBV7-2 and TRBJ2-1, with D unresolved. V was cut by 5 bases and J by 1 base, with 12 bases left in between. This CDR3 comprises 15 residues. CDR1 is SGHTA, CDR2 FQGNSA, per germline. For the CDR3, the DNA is TGTGCCAGCAGCCCGGGCAGGCAGTCCTACAATGAGCAGTTCTTC. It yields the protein CASSPGRQSYNEQFF.

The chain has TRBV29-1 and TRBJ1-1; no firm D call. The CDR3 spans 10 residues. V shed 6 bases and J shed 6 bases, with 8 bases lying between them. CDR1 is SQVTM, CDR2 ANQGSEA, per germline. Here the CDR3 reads CSVHTAEAFF. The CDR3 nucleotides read TGCAGCGTCCATACAGCTGAAGCTTTCTTT.

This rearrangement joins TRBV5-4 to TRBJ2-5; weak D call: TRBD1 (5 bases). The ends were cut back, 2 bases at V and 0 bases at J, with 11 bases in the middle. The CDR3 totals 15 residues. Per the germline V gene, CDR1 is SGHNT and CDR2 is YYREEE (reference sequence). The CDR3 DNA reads TGTGCCAGCAGCTTTATGACAGCGTACCAAGAGACCCAGTACTTC. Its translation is CASSFMTAYQETQYF.

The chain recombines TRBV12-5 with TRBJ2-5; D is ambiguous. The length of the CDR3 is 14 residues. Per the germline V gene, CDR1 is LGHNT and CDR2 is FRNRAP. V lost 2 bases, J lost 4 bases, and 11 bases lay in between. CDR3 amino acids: CASGLSGVGETQYF. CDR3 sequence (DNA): TGTGCTAGTGGTTTGTCTGGGGTGGGAGAGACCCAGTACTTC.

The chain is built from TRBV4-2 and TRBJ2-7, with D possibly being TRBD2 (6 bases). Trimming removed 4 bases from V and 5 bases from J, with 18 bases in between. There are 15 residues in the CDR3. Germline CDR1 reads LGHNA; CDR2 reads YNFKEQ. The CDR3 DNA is TGTGCCAGCAGCCGGTCGGGGGAGGTAGAGAACGAGCAGTACTTC. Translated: CASSRSGEVENEQYF.

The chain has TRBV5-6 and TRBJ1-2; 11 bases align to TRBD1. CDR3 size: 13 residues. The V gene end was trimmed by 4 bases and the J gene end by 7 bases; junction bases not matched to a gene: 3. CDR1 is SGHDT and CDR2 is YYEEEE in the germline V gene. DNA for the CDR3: TGTGCCAGCAGCCCGGACAGGGGGCTTGGCTACACCTTC. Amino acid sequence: CASSPDRGLGYTF.

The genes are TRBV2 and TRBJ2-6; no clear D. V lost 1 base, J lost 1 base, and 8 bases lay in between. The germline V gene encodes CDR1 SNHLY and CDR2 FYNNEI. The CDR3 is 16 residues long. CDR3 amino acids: CASSEDGFSGANVLTF. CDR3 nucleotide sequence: TGTGCCAGCAGTGAAGATGGGTTTTCTGGGGCCAACGTCCTGACTTTC.

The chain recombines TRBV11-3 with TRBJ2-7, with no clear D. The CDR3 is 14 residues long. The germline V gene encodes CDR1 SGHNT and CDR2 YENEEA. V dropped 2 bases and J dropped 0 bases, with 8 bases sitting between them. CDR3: CASSLRAVSYEQYF. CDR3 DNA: TGTGCCAGCAGCTTAAGGGCCGTCTCCTACGAGCAGTACTTC.

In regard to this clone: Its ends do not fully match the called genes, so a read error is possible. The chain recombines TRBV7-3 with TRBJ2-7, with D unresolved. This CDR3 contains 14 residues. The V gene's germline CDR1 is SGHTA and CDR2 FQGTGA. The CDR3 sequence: CASSPLPNSHEQYF. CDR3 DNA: TGTGCCAGCAGCCCCCTCCCCAACTCCCACGAGCAGTACTTC.

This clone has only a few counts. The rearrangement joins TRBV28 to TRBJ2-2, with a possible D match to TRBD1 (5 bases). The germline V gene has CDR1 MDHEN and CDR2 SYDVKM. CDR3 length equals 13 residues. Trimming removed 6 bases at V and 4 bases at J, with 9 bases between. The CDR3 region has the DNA TGTGCCAGCAGGACTGACAGCACCGGGGAGCTGTTTTTT. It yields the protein CASRTDSTGELFF. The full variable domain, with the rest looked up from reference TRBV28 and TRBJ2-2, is DVKVTQSSRYLVKRTGEKVFLECVQDMDHENMFWYRQDPGLGLRLIYFSYDVKMKEKGDIPEGYSVSREKKERFSLILESASTNQTSMYLCASRTDSTGELFFGEGSRLTVL.

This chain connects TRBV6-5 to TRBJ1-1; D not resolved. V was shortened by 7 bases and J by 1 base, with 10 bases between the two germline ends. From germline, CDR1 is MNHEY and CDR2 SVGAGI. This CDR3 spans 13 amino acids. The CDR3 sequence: CASKWASNTEAFF. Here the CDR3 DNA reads TGTGCCAGCAAATGGGCATCGAACACTGAAGCTTTCTTT.